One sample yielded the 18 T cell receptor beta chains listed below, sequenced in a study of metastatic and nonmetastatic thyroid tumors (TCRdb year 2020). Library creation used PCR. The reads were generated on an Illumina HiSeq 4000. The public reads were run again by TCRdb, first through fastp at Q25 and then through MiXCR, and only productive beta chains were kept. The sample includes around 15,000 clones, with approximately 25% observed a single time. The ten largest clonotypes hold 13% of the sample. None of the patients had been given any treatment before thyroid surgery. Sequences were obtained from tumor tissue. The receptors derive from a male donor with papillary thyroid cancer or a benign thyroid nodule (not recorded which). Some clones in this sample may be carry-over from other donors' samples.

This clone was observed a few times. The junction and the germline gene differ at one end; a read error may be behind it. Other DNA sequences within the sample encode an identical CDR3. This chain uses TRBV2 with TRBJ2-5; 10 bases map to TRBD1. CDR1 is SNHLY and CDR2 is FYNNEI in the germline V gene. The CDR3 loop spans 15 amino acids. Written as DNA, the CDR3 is TGTGCAAGCAGACCCCGACAGGGGGCGCGTGAGACACAGTACTTC. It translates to CASRPRQGARETQYF.

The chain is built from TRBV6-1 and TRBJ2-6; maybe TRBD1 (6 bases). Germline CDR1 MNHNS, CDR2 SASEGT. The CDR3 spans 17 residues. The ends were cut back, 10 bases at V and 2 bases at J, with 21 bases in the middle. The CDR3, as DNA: TGTGCCACACGCCTTGGTCAGGGGAGTACTGGGGCCAACGTCCTGACTTTC. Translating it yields CATRLGQGSTGANVLTF.

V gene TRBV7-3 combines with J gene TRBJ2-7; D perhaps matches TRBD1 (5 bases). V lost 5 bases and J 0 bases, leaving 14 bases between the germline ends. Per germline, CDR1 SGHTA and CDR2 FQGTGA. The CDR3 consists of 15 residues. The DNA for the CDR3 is TGTGCCAGCAGCCCCCTTCCGACAGCCTCCTACGAGCAGTACTTC. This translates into CASSPLPTASYEQYF.

CDR3 bases: TGTGCCAGCAGTGACGGTAGCGGGGGCAATGAGCAGTTCTTC. Translation: CASSDGSGGNEQFF. The chain links TRBV27 to TRBJ2-1, with TRBD2 identical over 9 bases. CDR3 length equals 14 residues. The V and J ends lost 5 bases and 6 bases, in that order; junction bases with no gene match: 5. The germline gives CDR1 MNHEY, CDR2 SMNVEV (reference sequence).

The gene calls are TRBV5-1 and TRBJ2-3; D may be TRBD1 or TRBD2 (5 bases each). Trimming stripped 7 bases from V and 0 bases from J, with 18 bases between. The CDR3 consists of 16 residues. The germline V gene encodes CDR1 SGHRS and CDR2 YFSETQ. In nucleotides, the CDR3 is TGCGCCAGCCAGGTGTCTCAGGGCGGGAGCACAGATACGCAGTATTTT. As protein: CASQVSQGGSTDTQYF.

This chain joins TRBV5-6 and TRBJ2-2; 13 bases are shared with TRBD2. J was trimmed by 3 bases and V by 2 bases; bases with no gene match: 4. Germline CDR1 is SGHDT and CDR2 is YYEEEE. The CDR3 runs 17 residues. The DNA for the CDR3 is TGTGCCAGCAGCTTACCGGGACTAGCGGGATACACCGGGGAGCTGTTTTTT. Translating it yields CASSLPGLAGYTGELFF.

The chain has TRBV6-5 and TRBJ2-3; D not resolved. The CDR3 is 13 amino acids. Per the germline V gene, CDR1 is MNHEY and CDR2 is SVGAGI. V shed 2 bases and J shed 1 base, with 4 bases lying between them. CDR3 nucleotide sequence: TGTGCCAGCAGTTACGGGGGCACAGATACGCAGTATTTT. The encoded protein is CASSYGGTDTQYF.

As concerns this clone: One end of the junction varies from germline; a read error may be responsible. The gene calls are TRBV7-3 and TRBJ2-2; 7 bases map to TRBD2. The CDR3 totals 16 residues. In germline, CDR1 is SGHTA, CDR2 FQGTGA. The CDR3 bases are TGTTCCAGCAGCTCTACTAGCGTGAGTAATTCCGGGGAGCTGTTTTTT. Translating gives CSSSSTSVSNSGELFF.

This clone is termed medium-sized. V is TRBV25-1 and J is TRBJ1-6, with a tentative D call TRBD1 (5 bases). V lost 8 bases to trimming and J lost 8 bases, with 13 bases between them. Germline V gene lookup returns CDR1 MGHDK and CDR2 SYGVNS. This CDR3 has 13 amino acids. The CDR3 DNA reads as TGTGCCAGCCGGAGGGGAACTGATTCACCCCTCCACTTT. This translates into CASRRGTDSPLHF.

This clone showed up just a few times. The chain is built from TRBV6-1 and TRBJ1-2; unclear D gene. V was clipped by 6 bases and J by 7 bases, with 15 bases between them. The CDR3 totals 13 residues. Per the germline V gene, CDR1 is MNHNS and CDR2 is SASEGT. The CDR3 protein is CASRSGVTGGYTF. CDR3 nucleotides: TGTGCCAGCAGAAGTGGGGTTACGGGTGGCTACACCTTC.

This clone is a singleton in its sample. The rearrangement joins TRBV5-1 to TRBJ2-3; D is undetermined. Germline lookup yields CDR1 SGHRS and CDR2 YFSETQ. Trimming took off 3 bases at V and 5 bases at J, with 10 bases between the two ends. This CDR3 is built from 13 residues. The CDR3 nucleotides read TGCGCCAGCAGCTCATTTACCGGAGATACGCAGTATTTT. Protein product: CASSSFTGDTQYF.

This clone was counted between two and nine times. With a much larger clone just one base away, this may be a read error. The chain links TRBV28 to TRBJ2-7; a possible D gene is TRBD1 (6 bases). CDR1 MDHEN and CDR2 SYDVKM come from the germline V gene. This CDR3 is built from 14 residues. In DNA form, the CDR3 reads TGTGCCAGCGGTTTGGGACAAGACAAGTGCGAGCAGTACTTC. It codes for CASGLGQDKCEQYF. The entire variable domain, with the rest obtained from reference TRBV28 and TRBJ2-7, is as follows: DVKVTQSSRYLVKRTGEKVFLECVQDMDHENMFWYRQDPGLGLRLIYFSYDVKMKEKGDIPEGYSVSREKKERFSLILESASTNQTSMYLCASGLGQDKCEQYFGPGTRLTVT.

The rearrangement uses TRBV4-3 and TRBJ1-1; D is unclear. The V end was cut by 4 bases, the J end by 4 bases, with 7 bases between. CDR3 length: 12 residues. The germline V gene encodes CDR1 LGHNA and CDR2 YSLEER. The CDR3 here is CASSLTATEAFF. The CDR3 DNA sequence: TGCGCCAGCAGCCTGACCGCCACTGAAGCTTTCTTT.

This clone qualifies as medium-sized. The CDR3: CSAWGPLDVNIQYF. CDR3 coding DNA: TGCAGTGCTTGGGGCCCATTGGACGTAAACATTCAGTACTTC. The J gene is TRBJ2-4, the V gene TRBV20-1, with TRBD1 as a possible D gene (5 bases). The CDR3 consists of 14 residues. Trimming removed 5 bases at V and 6 bases at J, with 17 bases between. Germline V CDR1 and CDR2: DFQATT, SNEGSKA (reference sequence).

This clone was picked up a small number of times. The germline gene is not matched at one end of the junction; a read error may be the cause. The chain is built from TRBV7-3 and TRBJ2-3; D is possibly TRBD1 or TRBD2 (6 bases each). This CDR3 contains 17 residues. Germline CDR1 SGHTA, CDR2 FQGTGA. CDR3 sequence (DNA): TGTGCCAGCAGCTCCCTTGGGGGGCTACTAAGCACATATACGCAGTATTTT. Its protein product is CASSSLGGLLSTYTQYF.

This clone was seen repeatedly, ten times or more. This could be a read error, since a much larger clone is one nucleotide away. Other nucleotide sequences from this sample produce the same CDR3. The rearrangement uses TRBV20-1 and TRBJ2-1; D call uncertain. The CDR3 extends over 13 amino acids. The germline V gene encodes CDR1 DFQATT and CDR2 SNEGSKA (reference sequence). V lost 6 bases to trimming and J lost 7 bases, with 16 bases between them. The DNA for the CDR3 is TGCAGTGCCCCGAGACTCCCCCCTAATGAGCAGTTCTTC. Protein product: CSAPRLPPNEQFF.

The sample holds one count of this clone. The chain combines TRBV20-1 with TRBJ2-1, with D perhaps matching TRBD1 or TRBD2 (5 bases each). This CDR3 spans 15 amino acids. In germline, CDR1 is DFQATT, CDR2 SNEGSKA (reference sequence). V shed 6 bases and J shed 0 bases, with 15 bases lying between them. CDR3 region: CSADTGRSSYNEQFF. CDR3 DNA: TGCAGTGCGGATACGGGGCGAAGCTCCTACAATGAGCAGTTCTTC.

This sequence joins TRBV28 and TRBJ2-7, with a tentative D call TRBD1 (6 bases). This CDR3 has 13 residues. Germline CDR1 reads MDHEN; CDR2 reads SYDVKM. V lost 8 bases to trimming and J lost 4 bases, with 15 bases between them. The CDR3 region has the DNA TGTGCCAGCGGTGTTACAGGGCCATACGAGCAGTACTTC. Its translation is CASGVTGPYEQYF.